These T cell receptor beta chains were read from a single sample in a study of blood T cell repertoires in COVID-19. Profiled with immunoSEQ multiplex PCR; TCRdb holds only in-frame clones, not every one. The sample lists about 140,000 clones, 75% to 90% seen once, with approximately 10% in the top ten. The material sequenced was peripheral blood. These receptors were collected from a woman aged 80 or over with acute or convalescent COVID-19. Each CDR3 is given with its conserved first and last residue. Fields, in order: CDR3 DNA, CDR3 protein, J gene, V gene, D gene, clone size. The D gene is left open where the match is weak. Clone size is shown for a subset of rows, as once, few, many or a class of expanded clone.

DNA: TGTGCCAGCAGTGCACGTGGACAGTCGGGTCAGCCCCAGCATTTT
CDR3: CASSARGQSGQPQHF
J: TRBJ1-5
V: TRBV2
D: .
size: .

DNA: TGCGCCAGCAGCTTAAAACAGGGGATCTACAATGAGCAGTTCTTC
CDR3: CASSLKQGIYNEQFF
J: TRBJ2-1
V: TRBV5-1
D: TRBD1
size: once

DNA: TGTGCCATCAGCCAACTAGCGGGGCTCTCGGGAGAGCAGTACTTC
CDR3: CAISQLAGLSGEQYF
J: TRBJ2-7
V: TRBV10-3
D: TRBD2
size: .

DNA: TGCAGCGTTGGGCGGGGGCCCATGAACAATGAGCAGTTCTTC
CDR3: CSVGRGPMNNEQFF
J: TRBJ2-1
V: TRBV29-1
D: .
size: .

DNA: TGTGCCAGCAGTTACTTAGACTCCTATGGCTACACCTTC
CDR3: CASSYLDSYGYTF
J: TRBJ1-2
V: TRBV6-2/TRBV6-3
D: .
size: once

DNA: TGTGCCTGGAGCAGGGAGAACACCGGGGAGCTGTTTTTT
CDR3: CAWSRENTGELFF
J: TRBJ2-2
V: TRBV30
D: .
size: .

DNA: TGTGCCAGCAGCGACCGGGACAGTCTCTATGGCTACACCTTC
CDR3: CASSDRDSLYGYTF
J: TRBJ1-2
V: TRBV3-1/TRBV3-2
D: TRBD1
size: once

DNA: TGTGCCAGCAGGACAGGGGGGGAACGACGAGAGACCCAGTACTTC
CDR3: CASRTGGERRETQYF
J: TRBJ2-5
V: TRBV3-1/TRBV3-2
D: TRBD1
size: .

DNA: TGTGCCAGCTCACCACTTGCTAGCGGTTCCGGGAGGCAAGAGACCCAGTACTTC
CDR3: CASSPLASGSGRQETQYF
J: TRBJ2-5
V: TRBV18
D: TRBD2
size: .

DNA: TGCGCCAGCAGCCAAGGGACTTTTAGCACAGATACGCAGTATTTT
CDR3: CASSQGTFSTDTQYF
J: TRBJ2-3
V: TRBV4-1
D: .
size: .

DNA: TGTGCCACCAGCAGCGCACAGGGGACTCTGAACACTGAAGCTTTCTTT
CDR3: CATSSAQGTLNTEAFF
J: TRBJ1-1
V: TRBV15
D: TRBD1
size: .

DNA: TGTGCCAGCTCACGCGAGGCTAGTTCCCGCGTCGAGCAGTTCTTC
CDR3: CASSREASSRVEQFF
J: TRBJ2-1
V: TRBV18
D: .
size: .

DNA: TGCGCCAGCAGCTCGAGGTCTACTAGCGGTAGCACAGATACGCAGTATTTT
CDR3: CASSSRSTSGSTDTQYF
J: TRBJ2-3
V: TRBV5-1
D: TRBD2
size: .

DNA: TGCAGCGTCGGGAAGAATCCGGGGGATACGCAGTATTTT
CDR3: CSVGKNPGDTQYF
J: TRBJ2-3
V: TRBV29-1
D: .
size: few